Below are 17 T cell receptor beta chains sequenced from a single sample in a study of vaccination and CD4 T cells after COVID-19. Described treatment: roughly 11-day PBMC culture with coronavirus spike peptide pools or control peptides (ViraFEST assay). Prior to the COVID-19 pandemic (2011-2018), the unexposed donor's CD4+ T cells were collected. The study sequenced cultured CD4+ T cell DNA using the Oncomine TCR Beta short-read assay. TCRdb reprocessed the PCR reads via MiXCR and lists one record per CDR3 protein. This table holds around 3,000 distinct CDR3 sequences, around 32% found once. These receptors' targets are unknown. The sample comprised CD4+ T cells from blood, cultured in vitro. These receptors came from a human donor in good health.

This clonotype was seen only a few times. CDR3: CATSGLAGETQYF. For the CDR3, the DNA is TGTGCCACCAGCGGACTAGCGGGAGAGACCCAGTACTTC. V gene TRBV15 combines with J gene TRBJ2-5; 11 positions match TRBD2. J gave up 4 bases and V 5 bases, and 0 bases lay outside the gene matches. The CDR3 sequence is 13 residues long. Germline-derived CDR1 and CDR2 are LNHNV and YYDKDF (reference sequence).

The chain links TRBV23-1 to TRBJ2-6; TRBD2 might be the D (5 bases). TRBV23-1 is placed among ORFs of uncertain function. The ends were cut back, 7 bases at V and 2 bases at J, with 12 bases in the middle. CDR3 length equals 15 residues. CDR3 DNA sequence: TGCGCCAGCACCCGGAGGTCAGCTGGGGCCAACGTCCTGACTTTC. Translating gives CASTRRSAGANVLTF.

V usage is TRBV5-6 and J usage is TRBJ2-4, with D possibly TRBD2 on 6 matching bases. This CDR3 contains 12 residues. The germline CDR1 and CDR2 sequences are SGHDT and YYEEEE. Trimming left V 3 bases short and J 13 bases short, with 14 bases between. CDR3 loop: CASSSPGRRQYF. As DNA, the CDR3 is TGTGCCAGCAGCTCGCCAGGGAGGAGACAGTACTTC.

The rearrangement uses TRBV28 and TRBJ1-5; possible D gene TRBD1, 5 bases. The CDR3 has 15 residues. The germline CDR1 and CDR2 sequences are MDHEN and SYDVKM. V was clipped by 5 bases and J by 9 bases, with 20 bases between them. The DNA for the CDR3 is TGTGCCAGCAGTCCCCCATCCGGGACTAGACCGCCCCAGCATTTT. It encodes CASSPPSGTRPPQHF.

This clonotype was observed a handful of times. The V gene is TRBV3-1, the J gene TRBJ1-2; D ambiguous. The V and J ends lost 6 bases and 6 bases respectively, with 20 bases between them. From germline, CDR1 is LGHDT and CDR2 YNNKEL (reference sequence). The CDR3 sequence is 15 residues long. CDR3 region: CASSQTADPVNGYTF. The CDR3 DNA follows: TGTGCCAGCAGTCAAACCGCGGATCCGGTGAATGGCTACACCTTC.

This clonotype occurred a few times. The chain carries TRBV19 and TRBJ2-5; perhaps TRBD1 as D (5 bases). The V gene lost 6 bases and the J gene lost 4 bases, with 15 bases spanning the gap. The length of the CDR3 is 14 residues. CDR1 and CDR2 from the germline V gene are LNHDA and SQIVND (reference sequence). The CDR3 is CASRRQGMGETQYF. In DNA form, the CDR3 reads TGTGCCAGTAGGAGGCAGGGAATGGGAGAGACCCAGTACTTC.

The chain recombines TRBV11-1 with TRBJ2-7; D not resolved. Deletions cut 7 bases from V and 2 bases from J, with 15 bases between. Germline V gives CDR1 SGHAT, CDR2 FQDESV (reference sequence). The CDR3 consists of 14 residues. The CDR3 DNA reads TGTGCCAGCAACTCCTTGGGCCAGGCCTACGAGCAGTACTTC. This codes for CASNSLGQAYEQYF.

V gene TRBV27 combines with J gene TRBJ1-2; D perhaps matches TRBD1 (5 bases). The CDR3 runs to 11 residues. V was trimmed by 2 bases and J by 9 bases, leaving 7 bases between them. The V gene's germline CDR1 is MNHEY and CDR2 SMNVEV (reference sequence). CDR3: CASSLGGRYTF. The DNA of the CDR3 is TGTGCCAGCAGTTTAGGGGGACGCTACACCTTC.

This clonotype was observed a handful of times. V gene TRBV2 combines with J gene TRBJ2-7; D remains ambiguous. The CDR3 is made up of 14 amino acids. The germline gives CDR1 SNHLY, CDR2 FYNNEI. Trimming stripped 7 bases from V and 0 bases from J, with 13 bases between. CDR3: CASIDSTTSYEQYF. The CDR3 DNA follows: TGTGCCAGCATAGACTCTACTACCTCCTACGAGCAGTACTTC. Looking up the rest from reference TRBV2 and TRBJ2-7 gives the full variable domain: EPEVTQTPSHQVTQMGQEVILRCVPISNHLYFYWYRQILGQKVEFLVSFYNNEISEKSEIFDDQFSVERPDGSNFTLKIRSTKLEDSAMYFCASIDSTTSYEQYFGPGTRLTVT.

This chain joins TRBV5-6 and TRBJ1-2, with D uncertain. Germline CDR1 SGHDT, CDR2 YYEEEE. CDR3 length: 15 amino acids. V was trimmed by 1 base and J by 0 bases, leaving 10 bases between them. The CDR3 loop is CASSLKGRPNYGYTF. In DNA form, the CDR3 reads TGTGCCAGCAGCTTGAAGGGCAGGCCTAACTATGGCTACACCTTC.

The chain carries TRBV7-2 and TRBJ2-3; 8 bases match TRBD2. The CDR3 has 16 amino acids. Germline values: CDR1 SGHTA, CDR2 FQGNSA. V lost 3 bases and J lost 5; bases outside the gene matches: 10. The CDR3 DNA sequence: TGTGCCAGCAGCTTCTTAAGCGGGGGCCGGGGAGATACGCAGTATTTT. Translating it yields CASSFLSGGRGDTQYF.

This clonotype appeared a few times. This rearrangement joins TRBV11-2 to TRBJ1-1; D gene unclear. Trimming stripped 0 bases from V and 11 bases from J, with 16 bases between. CDR3 length: 14 amino acids. Per germline, CDR1 SGHAT and CDR2 FQNNGV. CDR3 nucleotide sequence: TGTGCCAGCAGCTTAGATGGATTGAGGGTTGTCGCTTTCTTT. It specifies CASSLDGLRVVAFF.

This clonotype was counted between two and nine times. The chain uses TRBV18 and TRBJ1-1; maybe TRBD1 (5 bases). Trimming took 6 bases from V and 1 from J, leaving 9 bases between them. Per the germline V gene, CDR1 is KGHSH and CDR2 is LQKENI. The CDR3 loop spans 13 amino acids. DNA for the CDR3: TGTGCCAGCTCGGAGGGGCAGAACACTGAAGCTTTCTTT. Translation: CASSEGQNTEAFF.

CDR3: CASSYSRPGDEKLFF. CDR3 in DNA: TGTGCCAGCAGTTACTCGAGACCGGGAGATGAAAAACTGTTTTTT. The chain recombines TRBV6-5 with TRBJ1-4; D unclear. Germline CDR1 and CDR2: MNHEY and SVGAGI. This CDR3 region has 15 residues. V was pared by 0 bases and J by 6 bases, with 11 bases between.

This clonotype was observed a handful of times. The J gene is TRBJ2-5, the V gene TRBV12-3 or TRBV12-4; 8 nucleotides line up with TRBD1. The CDR3 is made up of 15 amino acids. V was clipped by 3 bases and J by 6 bases; unmatched bases: 9. CDR3 in amino acids: CASSFRGQAAQTQYF. CDR3 in DNA: TGTGCCAGCAGTTTTAGGGGACAGGCGGCACAGACCCAGTACTTC.

This clonotype appeared a few times. V usage is TRBV5-1 and J usage is TRBJ1-6; no clear D. The length of the CDR3 is 15 residues. The V end was cut by 6 bases, the J end by 10 bases, with 20 bases between. Germline values: CDR1 SGHRS, CDR2 YFSETQ. The CDR3 region has the DNA TGCGCCAGCAATCAGGACCGGGTCGGAAGATCACCCCTCCACTTT. Encoded protein: CASNQDRVGRSPLHF.

The CDR3 loop is CASSPGRRGDTEAFF. The CDR3 nucleotides read TGTGCCAGCAGCCCTGGACGGAGGGGGGATACTGAAGCTTTCTTT. The J gene is TRBJ1-1, the V gene TRBV11-2, with D possibly matching TRBD1 (6 bases). The V gene lost 5 bases and the J gene lost 5 bases, with 18 bases spanning the gap. The V gene's germline CDR1 is SGHAT and CDR2 FQNNGV. The CDR3 is 15 residues long.